The T cell receptor beta chain described here comes from a study of cytomegalovirus exposure and HLA in healthy donors. Overall study: Counted in an early data release were 65 million to 100 million unique TCRs from HLA-typed donors.

Germline-derived CDR1 and CDR2 are GTSNPN and SVGIG (reference sequence). This CDR3 is 11 amino acids long. V shed 5 bases and J shed 2 bases, with 4 bases lying between them. The PCR used 60 Vbeta and 13 Jbeta primers. Generated by immunoSEQ multiplex PCR, the TCRdb table keeps only in-frame clones and is missing some. Here the sample table reports under 200,000 clones. J is TRBJ1-3 and V is TRBV30; D call uncertain. The material sequenced was PBMCs. The receptor was derived from a woman between 18 and 30 years old in good health and CMV-seropositive. The chain's CDR3 is CAWWPGNTIYF. The CDR3 nucleotides read TGTGCCTGGTGGCCTGGAAACACCATATATTTT. The full variable domain, with the rest looked up from reference TRBV30 and TRBJ1-3, is SQTIHQWPATLVQPVGSPLSLECTVEGTSNPNLYWYRQAAGRGLQLLFYSVGIGQISSEVPQNLSASRPQDRQFILSSKKLLLSDSGFYLCAWWPGNTIYFGEGSWLTVV.